The present TCR beta chain was sequenced within a study of blood T cell repertoires in COVID-19. Study summary: Two negative PCRs, clearance, or symptom resolution characterized the recovered Cohort 3 donors. Samples taken during acute and convalescent COVID-19 were collected in the United States, Italy and Spain.

The CDR3 contains 16 residues. The V gene lost 4 bases and the J gene lost 3 bases, with 19 bases spanning the gap. Germline V CDR1 and CDR2: SGHAT, FQNNGV. Across about 22 US areas, participants ranged in age from roughly 18 to 95 years. Self-reported history from a screening survey and questionnaire set each donor's cohort. Sequenced by immunoSEQ multiplex PCR; TCRdb stores in-frame clones only, minus some. The sample comprises fewer than 250,000 clones, roughly 84% of which are singletons, and 7% to 9% rests with the top ten. The rearrangement joins TRBV11-2 to TRBJ2-7; the D gene is possibly TRBD1 (6 bases). Source material: PBMCs or T cells enriched from blood (not recorded which). The origin of this receptor is a man under 40 in a cohort exposed to, infected with or recovered from COVID-19 (not recorded which). The CDR3 DNA sequence: TGTGCCAGCAGCTCCCTCTGGTCAGGGGCAAGCTACGAGCAGTACTTC. Translation: CASSSLWSGASYEQYF.